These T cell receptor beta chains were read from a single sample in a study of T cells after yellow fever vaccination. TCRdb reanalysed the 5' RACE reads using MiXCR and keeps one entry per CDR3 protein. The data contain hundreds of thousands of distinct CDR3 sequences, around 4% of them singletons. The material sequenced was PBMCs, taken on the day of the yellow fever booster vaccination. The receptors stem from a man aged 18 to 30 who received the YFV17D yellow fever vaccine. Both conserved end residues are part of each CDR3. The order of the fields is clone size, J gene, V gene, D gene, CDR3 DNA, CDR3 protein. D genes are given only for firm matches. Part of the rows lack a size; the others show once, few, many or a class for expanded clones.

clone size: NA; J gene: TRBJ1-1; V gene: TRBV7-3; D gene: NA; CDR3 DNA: TGTGCCAGCAGCTTATGGCCGAACACTGAAGCTTTCTTT; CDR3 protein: CASSLWPNTEAFF
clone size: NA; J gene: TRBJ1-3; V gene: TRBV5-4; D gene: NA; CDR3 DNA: TGTGCCAGCAGCTCCAGGGGTAGGACCTCTGGAAACACCATATATTTT; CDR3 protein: CASSSRGRTSGNTIYF
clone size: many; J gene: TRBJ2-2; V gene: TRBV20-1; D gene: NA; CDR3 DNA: TGCGCCCACAGGGAGGGGAACACCGGGGAGCTGTTTTTT; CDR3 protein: CAHREGNTGELFF
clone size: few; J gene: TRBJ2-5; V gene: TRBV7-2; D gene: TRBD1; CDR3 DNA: TGTGCCAGCGGCCGGGACAGCCTAGAGACCCAGTACTTC; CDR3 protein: CASGRDSLETQYF
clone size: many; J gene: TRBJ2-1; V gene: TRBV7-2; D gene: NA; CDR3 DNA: TGTGCCACAGGGCTAGTTGGGGGGAACAATGAGCAGTTCTTC; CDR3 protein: CATGLVGGNNEQFF
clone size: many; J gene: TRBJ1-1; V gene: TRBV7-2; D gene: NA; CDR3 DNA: TGTGCCAGCACCCCCCGGGGACTGAACACTGAAGCTTTCTTT; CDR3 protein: CASTPRGLNTEAFF
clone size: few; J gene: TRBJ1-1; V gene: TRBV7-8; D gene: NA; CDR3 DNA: TGTGCCAGCAGCTTAGCAATTTTAGGTCGCAGGGGCACTGAAGCTTTCTTT; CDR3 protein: CASSLAILGRRGTEAFF
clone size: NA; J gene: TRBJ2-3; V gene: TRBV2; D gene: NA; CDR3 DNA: TGTGCCAGCAGCCTTAGTGGAGTCGGCACAGATACGCAGTATTTT; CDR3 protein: CASSLSGVGTDTQYF
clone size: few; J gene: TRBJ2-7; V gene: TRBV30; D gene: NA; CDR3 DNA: TGTGCCTGGAGTCGAGAGGGACCCGACCCGTACGAGCAGTACTTC; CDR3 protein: CAWSREGPDPYEQYF
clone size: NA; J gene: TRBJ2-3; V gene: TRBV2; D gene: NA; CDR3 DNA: TGTGCCAGCAGTAGGCCCCTAGCCATCCCTAGCACAGATACGCAGTATTTT; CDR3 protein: CASSRPLAIPSTDTQYF
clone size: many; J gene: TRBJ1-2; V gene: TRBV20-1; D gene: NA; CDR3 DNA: TGCAGTGCTAGTGGTCAAAACTATGGCTACACCTTC; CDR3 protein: CSASGQNYGYTF
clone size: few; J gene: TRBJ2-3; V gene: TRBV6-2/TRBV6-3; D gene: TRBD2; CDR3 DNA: TGTGCCAGCAGACGCGGGGGGGAAGGCACAGATACGCAGTATTTT; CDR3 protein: CASRRGGEGTDTQYF
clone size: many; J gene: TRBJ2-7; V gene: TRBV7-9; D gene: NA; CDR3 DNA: TGTGCCAGCAGCTTCTGGGGCAGGGACGAGCAGTACTTC; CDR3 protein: CASSFWGRDEQYF
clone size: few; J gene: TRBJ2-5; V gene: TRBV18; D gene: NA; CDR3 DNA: TGTGCCAGCTCACCCGCCGTGGGTAGCGGAGAGACCCAGTACTTC; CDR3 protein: CASSPAVGSGETQYF
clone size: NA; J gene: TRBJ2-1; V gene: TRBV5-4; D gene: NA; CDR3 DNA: TGTGCCAGCAGCATACGGGACCACAATGAGCAGTTCTTC; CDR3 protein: CASSIRDHNEQFF
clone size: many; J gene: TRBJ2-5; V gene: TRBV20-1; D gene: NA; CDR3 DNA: TGCAGTGCTAGAGTTGCAGGGACGCTGGAGACCCAGTACTTC; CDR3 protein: CSARVAGTLETQYF
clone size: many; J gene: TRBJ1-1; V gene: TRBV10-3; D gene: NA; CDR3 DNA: TGTGCCATCAGCCCGCCGAGGGAGAAGAACACTGAAGCTTTCTTT; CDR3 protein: CAISPPREKNTEAFF
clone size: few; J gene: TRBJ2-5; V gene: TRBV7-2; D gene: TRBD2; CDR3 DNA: TGTGCCAGCAGCCGGGGGGGAGCGGGGGTTGGAGAGACCCAGTACTTC; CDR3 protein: CASSRGGAGVGETQYF
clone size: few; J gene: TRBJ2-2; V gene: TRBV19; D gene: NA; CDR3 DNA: TGTGCCAGTAGTATAGGAGTGGCCTCGAACACCGGGGAGCTGTTTTTT; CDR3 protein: CASSIGVASNTGELFF
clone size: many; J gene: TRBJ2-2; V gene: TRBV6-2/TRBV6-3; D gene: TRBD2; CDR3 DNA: TGTGCCAGCTCTGGACTAGCGGGTTACACCGGGGAGCTGTTTTTT; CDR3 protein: CASSGLAGYTGELFF
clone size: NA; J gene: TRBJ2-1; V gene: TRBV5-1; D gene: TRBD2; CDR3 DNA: TGCGCCAGCAGCTCAGAGCGGGGAAGAAGGGATGAGCAGTTCTTC; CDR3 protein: CASSSERGRRDEQFF
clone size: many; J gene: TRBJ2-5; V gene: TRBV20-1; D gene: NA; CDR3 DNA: TGCAGTGCCAGGGGTTGGGCTGGTCCGGGGGGCCCGAGAGAGACCCAGTACTTC; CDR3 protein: CSARGWAGPGGPRETQYF
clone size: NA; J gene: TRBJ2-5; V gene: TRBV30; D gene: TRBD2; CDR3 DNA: TGTGCCTGGAGGAGAGCGGGGGCCGGCCAAGAGACCCAGTACTTC; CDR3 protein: CAWRRAGAGQETQYF
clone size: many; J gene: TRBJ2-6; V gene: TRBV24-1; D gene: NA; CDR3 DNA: TGTGCCACCAGTAATAGAGCCGGGGCCAACGTCCTGACTTTC; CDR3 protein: CATSNRAGANVLTF
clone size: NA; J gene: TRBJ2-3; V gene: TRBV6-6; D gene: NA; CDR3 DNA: TGTGCCAGCACCGAATGGGGTACGCAGTATTTT; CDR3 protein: CASTEWGTQYF
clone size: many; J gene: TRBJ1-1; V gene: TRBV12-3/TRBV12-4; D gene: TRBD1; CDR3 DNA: TGTGCCAGCAGTCTGCTCTGGGACAGGGGTAACACTGAAGCTTTCTTT; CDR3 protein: CASSLLWDRGNTEAFF
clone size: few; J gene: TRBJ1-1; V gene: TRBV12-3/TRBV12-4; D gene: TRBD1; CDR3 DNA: TGTGCCAGCAGACGAGACAGGGGAGTATCCTCAGCTTTCTTT; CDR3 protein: CASRRDRGVSSAFF
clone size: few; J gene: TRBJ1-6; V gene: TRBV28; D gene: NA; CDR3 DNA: TGTGCCAGCAGTGTTGGGGCCTCCTATAATTCACCCCTCCACTTT; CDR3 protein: CASSVGASYNSPLHF
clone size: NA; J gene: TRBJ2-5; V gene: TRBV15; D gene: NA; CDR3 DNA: TGTGCCACCAGCAGAGATTCGTCTGGGGCAGAGACCCAGTACTTC; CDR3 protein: CATSRDSSGAETQYF
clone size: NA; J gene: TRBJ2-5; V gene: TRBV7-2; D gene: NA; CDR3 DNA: TGTGCCAGCAGCTTAGGAGGGGCTTGGGAGACCCAGTACTTC; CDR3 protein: CASSLGGAWETQYF
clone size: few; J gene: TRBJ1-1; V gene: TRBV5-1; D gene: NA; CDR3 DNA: TGCGCCAGCAGCTTGACGGATCAGAACACTGAAGCTTTCTTT; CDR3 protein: CASSLTDQNTEAFF
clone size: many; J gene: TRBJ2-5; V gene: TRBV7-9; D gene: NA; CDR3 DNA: TGTGCCAGCACCCCCAGCGCGTCCCAAGAGACCCAGTACTTC; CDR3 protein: CASTPSASQETQYF
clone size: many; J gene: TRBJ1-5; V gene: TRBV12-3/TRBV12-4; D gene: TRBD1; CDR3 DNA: TGTGCCAGCAGCCCATTAGGGACAGCGCGGCCCCAGCATTTT; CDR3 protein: CASSPLGTARPQHF
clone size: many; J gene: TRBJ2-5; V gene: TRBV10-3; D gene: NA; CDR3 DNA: TGTGCCATCAGTGACGGGGAGACCCAGTACTTC; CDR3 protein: CAISDGETQYF
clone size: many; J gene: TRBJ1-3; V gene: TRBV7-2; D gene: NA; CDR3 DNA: TGTGCCAGCAGCCGGGGGCTTGGTGGAAACACCATATATTTT; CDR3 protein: CASSRGLGGNTIYF
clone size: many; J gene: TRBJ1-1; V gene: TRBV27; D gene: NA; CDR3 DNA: TGTGCCAGCAGTTTATCGAGTGTGACTGAAGCTTTCTTT; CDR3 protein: CASSLSSVTEAFF
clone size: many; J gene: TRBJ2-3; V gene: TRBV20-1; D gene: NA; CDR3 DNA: TGCAGTGCTAGGGGGCCACCAGATACGCAGTATTTT; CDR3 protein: CSARGPPDTQYF